The sequence of this TCR beta chain was determined in a study of T cells in Graves' hyperthyroidism and ophthalmopathy. From germline, CDR1 is SQVTM and CDR2 ANQGSEA. This CDR3 is built from 13 residues. Trimming pared 4 bases from V and 5 bases from J, leaving 15 bases between. What was amplified from RNA transcripts were TCR beta CDR3 regions. An initial round of RT-PCR targeting the TCR CDR3 relied on the HTBI primer set. One entry per CDR3 protein results from TCRdb running MiXCR on the multiplex PCR reads. The sample contains 480,000 or so distinct CDR3 sequences, 46% of which appear only once. This clonotype has only a few counts.

Sequenced input: peripheral blood or thyroid tissue (not recorded which). The chain is built from TRBV29-1 and TRBJ2-7; perhaps D is TRBD1 or TRBD2 (5 bases each). This receptor was taken from an adult woman with Graves' disease, either hyperthyroidism or ophthalmopathy (not recorded which). Written as DNA, the CDR3 is TGCAGCGTTGGCCCCGCAGGGACGGACGAGCAGTACTTC. Translating gives CSVGPAGTDEQYF.